Below, 24 T cell receptor beta chains from the same sample are listed, as sequenced in a study of blood T cell repertoires in COVID-19. The protocol was immunoSEQ multiplex PCR, while the TCRdb copy is restricted to in-frame clones and leaves out a portion. There are 150,000 to 250,000 clones in the sample; about four fifths occur only once, and less than 9.5% lies in the top ten. Sequences were obtained from PBMCs or T cells enriched from blood (not recorded which). All receptors derive from a man between 40 and 49 years old who had recovered from COVID-19.

The chain is built from TRBV11-2 and TRBJ2-3, with TRBD1 matching over 9 bases. The CDR3 runs 17 residues. The germline V gene encodes CDR1 SGHAT and CDR2 FQNNGV. The ends lost 2 bases at V and 3 bases at J; junction bases unmatched: 9. DNA of the CDR3: TGTGCCAGCAGCTTAAGATGGTCTGGACAGGGGACAGATACGCAGTATTTT. Translation: CASSLRWSGQGTDTQYF.

This chain joins TRBV11-2 and TRBJ2-1; possible D gene TRBD1, 5 bases. Trimming took off 1 base at V and 9 bases at J, with 13 bases between the two ends. The CDR3 totals 14 residues. The V gene's germline CDR1 is SGHAT and CDR2 FQNNGV. The CDR3 DNA sequence: TGTGCCAGCAGCTTAGGGGCAGGGATAGGTGAGCAGTTCTTC. Residues: CASSLGAGIGEQFF.

This sequence joins TRBV5-8 and TRBJ2-5, with a weak D call TRBD1 (5 bases). The CDR3 spans 13 residues. The germline V gene encodes CDR1 SGHTS and CDR2 YDEGEE. V gave up 0 bases and J gave up 3 bases, with 6 bases separating them. CDR3 coding DNA: TGTGCCAGCAGCTTGGAACAGGAAGAGACCCAGTACTTC. It encodes CASSLEQEETQYF.

The V gene is TRBV11-3, the J gene TRBJ2-3; a possible D gene is TRBD2 (5 bases). Trimming removed 1 base from V and 0 bases from J, with 14 bases in between. CDR1 is SGHNT, CDR2 YENEEA, per germline. CDR3 length: 17 residues. CDR3 protein: CASSLAPGIFSTDTQYF. The CDR3 region has the DNA TGTGCCAGCAGCTTAGCCCCCGGGATATTTAGCACAGATACGCAGTATTTT.

This clone has only a few counts. The chain has TRBV5-1 and TRBJ1-1; 8 bases agree with TRBD1. This CDR3 is built from 15 residues. Germline V CDR1 and CDR2: SGHRS, YFSETQ. Trimming took 4 bases from V and 2 from J; bases not matched to a gene: 7. CDR3 DNA: TGCGCCAGCAGCAACGGACAGGGACTAAACACTGAAGCTTTCTTT. Amino acid sequence: CASSNGQGLNTEAFF. Using reference TRBV5-1 and TRBJ1-1 for the parts outside the CDR3, the full variable domain is KAGVTQTPRYLIKTRGQQVTLSCSPISGHRSVSWYQQTPGQGLQFLFEYFSETQRNKGNFPGRFSGRQFSNSRSEMNVSTLELGDSALYLCASSNGQGLNTEAFFGQGTRLTVV.

This chain joins TRBV24-1 and TRBJ2-3; 8 bases are a match to TRBD1. The germline CDR1 and CDR2 sequences are KGHDR and SFDVKD. V lost 9 bases, J lost 3 bases, and 7 bases stayed unmatched. The CDR3 totals 14 residues. The CDR3 sequence: CATGGQGGTDTQYF. In nucleotides, the CDR3 is TGTGCCACCGGAGGACAGGGTGGGACAGATACGCAGTATTTT.

This rearrangement joins TRBV2 to TRBJ1-1; no firm D call. In germline, CDR1 is SNHLY, CDR2 FYNNEI. This CDR3 comprises 11 residues. V was cut by 6 bases and J by 4 bases, with 6 bases left in between. In nucleotides, the CDR3 is TGTGCCAGCAGCTATCCCACTGAAGCTTTCTTT. Its translation is CASSYPTEAFF.

The gene calls are TRBV10-2 and TRBJ2-1; D gene unclear. This CDR3 spans 11 amino acids. The V gene's germline CDR1 is WSHSY and CDR2 SAAADI. Trimming shortened V by 10 bases and J by 6 bases, and 10 bases separated the two germline ends. Written as DNA, the CDR3 is TGCGCCACGTCCTTGGCCAATGAGCAGTTCTTC. Protein sequence: CATSLANEQFF.

The chain has TRBV18 and TRBJ1-2; D is unclear. Trimming took off 2 bases at V and 4 bases at J, with 11 bases between the two ends. CDR1 is KGHSH and CDR2 is LQKENI in the germline V gene. The CDR3 consists of 14 residues. CDR3 sequence (DNA): TGTGCCAGCTCACCAGAGCAAGAATTCTATGGCTACACCTTC. It specifies CASSPEQEFYGYTF. The entire variable domain, with the rest obtained from reference TRBV18 and TRBJ1-2, is as follows: NAGVMQNPRHLVRRRGQEARLRCSPMKGHSHVYWYRQLPEEGLKFMVYLQKENIIDESGMPKERFSAEFPKEGPSILRIQQVVRGDSAAYFCASSPEQEFYGYTFGSGTRLTVV.

This sequence joins TRBV11-2 and TRBJ2-6; D perhaps matches TRBD1 (6 bases). V was shortened by 5 bases and J by 0 bases, with 17 bases between the two germline ends. The CDR3 is 18 residues long. Germline CDR1 and CDR2: SGHAT and FQNNGV. CDR3 residues: CASSVAGTSSSGANVLTF. In nucleotides, the CDR3 is TGTGCCAGCAGCGTAGCCGGGACATCCAGCTCTGGGGCCAACGTCCTGACTTTC. The whole variable domain, remainder taken from reference TRBV11-2 and TRBJ2-6, is EAGVAQSPRYKIIEKRQSVAFWCNPISGHATLYWYQQILGQGPKLLIQFQNNGVVDDSQLPKDRFSAERLKGVDSTLKIQPAKLEDSAVYLCASSVAGTSSSGANVLTFGAGSRLTVL.

The chain combines TRBV5-1 with TRBJ2-1, with TRBD2 matching over 8 bases. Germline values: CDR1 SGHRS, CDR2 YFSETQ. V shed 7 bases and J 8 bases; nucleotides not matched to a gene: 11. This CDR3 region has 14 residues. The CDR3 here is CASSVGTRGYEQFF. In DNA, the CDR3 is TGCGCCAGCTCCGTAGGGACTAGGGGGTATGAGCAGTTCTTC.

The V call is TRBV9, the J call TRBJ2-3, with D tentatively TRBD2 (6 bases). This CDR3 has 17 residues. CDR1 is SGDLS, CDR2 YYNGEE, per germline. Trimming removed 0 bases at V and 0 bases at J, with 14 bases between. In DNA form, the CDR3 reads TGTGCCAGCAGCGTAGGCGGAGGGATGCTTAGCACAGATACGCAGTATTTT. Translating gives CASSVGGGMLSTDTQYF.

The chain carries TRBV2 and TRBJ1-2, with TRBD1 as a possible D gene (5 bases). This CDR3 has 12 amino acids. V shed 7 bases and J shed 8 bases, with 14 bases lying between them. Germline assignment: CDR1 SNHLY and CDR2 FYNNEI. In DNA, the CDR3 is TGTGCCAGCAAGCCCGGGACTTACGGCTACACCTTC. It yields the protein CASKPGTYGYTF.

This chain links TRBV28 with TRBJ1-2, with no clear D. The CDR3 has 16 amino acids. Trimming took off 3 bases at V and 8 bases at J, with 22 bases between the two ends. From germline, CDR1 is MDHEN and CDR2 SYDVKM. The CDR3 sequence: CASSLFNEAVERGYTF. The CDR3 coding sequence is TGTGCCAGCAGTTTGTTTAATGAGGCCGTAGAGAGAGGCTACACCTTC.

The chain combines TRBV10-2 with TRBJ1-1; D not resolved. The V gene lost 5 bases and the J gene lost 0 bases, with 13 bases spanning the gap. The germline V gene has CDR1 WSHSY and CDR2 SAAADI. This CDR3 region has 15 residues. As DNA, the CDR3 is TGCGCCAGCAGTCCGACCCTCGGGGTGAACACTGAAGCTTTCTTT. This sequence encodes CASSPTLGVNTEAFF.

This chain uses TRBV30 with TRBJ1-5; 7 bases align to TRBD1. The germline gives CDR1 GTSNPN, CDR2 SVGIG (reference sequence). The CDR3 has 13 amino acids. Trimming at V came to 4 bases and at J to 3 bases, leaving 3 bases not matched to a gene. The CDR3 protein is CAWTGQDNQPQHF. In DNA, the CDR3 is TGTGCCTGGACAGGACAGGACAATCAGCCCCAGCATTTT.

The chain employs TRBV27 and TRBJ2-7; D unclear. The germline gives CDR1 MNHEY, CDR2 SMNVEV (reference sequence). This CDR3 spans 16 amino acids. V was pared by 2 bases and J by 3 bases, with 17 bases between. DNA for the CDR3: TGTGCCAGCAGTTTAAAGATAGCCCTCCGCTTCTACGAGCAGTACTTC. This encodes CASSLKIALRFYEQYF.

This clone has just a few counts. This chain uses TRBV19 with TRBJ1-1; D might be TRBD1 (5 bases). The CDR3 consists of 15 residues. Between the trimmed V and J ends, which lost 4 bases and 0 bases, there was a span of 12 bases. Germline values: CDR1 LNHDA, CDR2 SQIVND (reference sequence). The CDR3 DNA sequence: TGTGCCAGTAGTACCCCAGGGTATCTGAACACTGAAGCTTTCTTT. Its protein is CASSTPGYLNTEAFF.

The chain employs TRBV9 and TRBJ1-3; D perhaps matches TRBD1 (6 bases). V was trimmed by 3 bases and J by 0 bases, leaving 13 bases between them. Germline V gene sequence: CDR1 SGDLS, CDR2 YYNGEE. The CDR3 length is 16 residues. The CDR3 sequence is CASSGGGSSSGNTIYF. The CDR3 nucleotides read TGTGCCAGCAGCGGAGGGGGATCCTCCTCTGGAAACACCATATATTTT.

Only one count was recorded for this clone. This rearrangement joins TRBV6-5 to TRBJ1-4; TRBD1 matches 9 bases. The junction had 10 bases not matched to a gene; V was cut back by 7 bases and J by 7 bases. This CDR3 has 15 amino acids. Germline V gives CDR1 MNHEY, CDR2 SVGAGI. The CDR3 here is CASTLSGTGSEKLFF. For the CDR3, the DNA is TGTGCCAGCACGCTATCCGGGACAGGGAGTGAAAAACTGTTTTTT.

V is TRBV6-2 or TRBV6-3 and J is TRBJ1-1; 9 nucleotides line up with TRBD1. V trimming: 2 bases; J trimming: 3 bases; junction bases outside the gene matches: 16. Looked up from germline, CDR1 is MNHEY and CDR2 is SVGEGT. This CDR3 is built from 19 residues. The CDR3 loop reads CASSYLVRDREWLDTEAFF. The CDR3 DNA follows: TGTGCCAGCAGTTACCTCGTCCGGGACAGGGAATGGTTGGACACTGAAGCTTTCTTT.

The genes are TRBV4-3 and TRBJ1-5, with D tentatively TRBD1 (5 bases). Trimming removed 3 bases at V and 2 bases at J, with 17 bases between. This CDR3 spans 17 amino acids. Germline CDR1 is LGHNA and CDR2 is YSLEER. For the CDR3, the DNA is TGCGCCAGCAGCCACCCCTTCCCGGGGGAGGGCAATCAGCCCCAGCATTTT. This codes for CASSHPFPGEGNQPQHF.

Remarks on this clone: The same CDR3 arises from other DNA sequences in this sample as well. The V call is TRBV5-1, the J call TRBJ1-1; 11 bases map to TRBD1. The germline gives CDR1 SGHRS, CDR2 YFSETQ. Losses at the gene ends were 4 bases for V and 5 bases for J; bases not matched to a gene: 4. The CDR3 has 14 residues. The CDR3 here is CASSLGQGGTEAFF. The CDR3 DNA reads TGCGCCAGCAGCCTGGGACAGGGGGGAACTGAAGCTTTCTTT.

For the CDR3, the DNA is TGTGCCAGCAGCTACTCAACTAATGAAAAACTGTTTTTT. Translation gives CASSYSTNEKLFF. This sequence joins TRBV21-1 and TRBJ1-4. TRBV21-1 is an annotated pseudogene. The CDR3 is made up of 13 amino acids.